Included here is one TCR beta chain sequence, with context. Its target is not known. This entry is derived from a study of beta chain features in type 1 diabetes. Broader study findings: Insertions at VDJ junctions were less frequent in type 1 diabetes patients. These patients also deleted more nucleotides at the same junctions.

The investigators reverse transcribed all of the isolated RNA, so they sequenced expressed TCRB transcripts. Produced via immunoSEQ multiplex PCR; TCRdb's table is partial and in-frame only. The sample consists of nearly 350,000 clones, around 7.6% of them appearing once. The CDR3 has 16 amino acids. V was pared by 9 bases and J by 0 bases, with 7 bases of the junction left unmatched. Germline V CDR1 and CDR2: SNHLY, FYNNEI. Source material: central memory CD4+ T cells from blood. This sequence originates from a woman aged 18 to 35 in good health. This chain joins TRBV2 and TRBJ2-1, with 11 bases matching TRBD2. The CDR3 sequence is CARMTSGNGSYNEQFF. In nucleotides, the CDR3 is TGTGCCAGGATGACTAGCGGGAACGGCTCCTACAATGAGCAGTTCTTC. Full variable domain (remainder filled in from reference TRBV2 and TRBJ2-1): EPEVTQTPSHQVTQMGQEVILRCVPISNHLYFYWYRQILGQKVEFLVSFYNNEISEKSEIFDDQFSVERPDGSNFTLKIRSTKLEDSAMYFCARMTSGNGSYNEQFFGPGTRLTVL.